This T cell receptor beta chain was sequenced in a study of identical twins. Regarding the study as a whole: Analyses of zero insertions could be partly confounded by invariant MAIT and iNKT cells.

CDR3 length equals 13 residues. Germline loops: CDR1 KGHDR, CDR2 SFDVKD. Between the trimmed V and J ends, which lost 4 bases and 8 bases, there was a span of 13 bases. A template switching step contributed a universal primer site, while unique molecular identifiers were present in the cDNA. TCRdb re-derived calls from the 5' RACE reads in MiXCR, one entry per CDR3 protein. The sample contains 690,000 or so distinct CDR3 sequences, roughly 6% of which appear only once. This clonotype was observed at least ten times. Its antigen is still unknown. What was sequenced was naive T cells sorted from blood. This chain joins TRBV24-1 and TRBJ1-2, with TRBD1 as a possible D gene (5 bases). The receptor's source is a man between 18 and 35 years old in good health. The CDR3 nucleotides read TGTGCCACCAGTGACCCGACAGTGGGGGGCTACACCTTC. This codes for CATSDPTVGGYTF.